The 22 T cell receptor beta chains below were found in one sample sequenced in a study of technical replicates of blood from a handful of donors. TCRdb keeps only in-frame clones here, not all; method: immunoSEQ multiplex PCR. The profile shows 85,000 to 100,000 clones, 95% of them singletons. The sample was T cells isolated from PBMCs. These receptors were obtained from a human donor in good health.

The rearrangement links TRBV11-2 to TRBJ1-3, with D possibly TRBD1 on 5 matching bases. The CDR3 totals 14 residues. Trimming took 3 bases from V and 2 from J, leaving 8 bases between them. CDR1 and CDR2 (germline): SGHAT, FQNNGV. CDR3 in amino acids: CASSFRRAGNTIYF. The CDR3 nucleotides are TGTGCCAGCAGCTTCCGCAGGGCTGGAAACACCATATATTTT.

CDR3 DNA: TGTGCCAGCAGCCCTTCGTATTTT. Translated: CASSPSYF. This rearrangement joins TRBV9 to TRBJ2-3, with D uncertain. The CDR3 has 8 residues. Trimming cost V 4 bases and J 14 bases, with 5 bases left between them. Per the germline V gene, CDR1 is SGDLS and CDR2 is YYNGEE.

The rearrangement joins TRBV5-1 to TRBJ2-1; tentatively, D is TRBD1 (6 bases). The CDR3 spans 13 residues. The V and J ends lost 7 bases and 3 bases respectively, with 11 bases between them. Germline CDR1 reads SGHRS; CDR2 reads YFSETQ. Here the CDR3 DNA reads TGCGCCAGCGGGGACAAAAACTACAATGAGCAGTTCTTC. It specifies CASGDKNYNEQFF.

This clone came up once. This rearrangement joins TRBV11-2 to TRBJ2-1; D not certain. The CDR3 extends over 11 amino acids. Trimming took off 7 bases at V and 6 bases at J, with 7 bases between the two ends. Germline V gene data show CDR1 as SGHAT and CDR2 as FQNNGV. For the CDR3, the DNA is TGTGCCAGCACCCCAGGCAATGAGCAGTTCTTC. Protein product: CASTPGNEQFF.

The chain has TRBV28 and TRBJ2-3; weak D call: TRBD1 (6 bases). Germline V lookup: CDR1 MDHEN, CDR2 SYDVKM. The CDR3 runs to 17 residues. The V gene lost 3 bases and the J gene lost 2 bases, with 18 bases spanning the gap. CDR3 protein: CASSFISRTVNTDTQYF. CDR3 DNA sequence: TGTGCCAGCAGTTTTATCTCACGGACAGTGAACACAGATACGCAGTATTTT.

This chain connects TRBV15 to TRBJ2-3, with D perhaps matching TRBD1 (5 bases). This CDR3 comprises 12 residues. V dropped 0 bases and J dropped 8 bases, with 6 bases sitting between them. Germline V gene sequence: CDR1 LNHNV, CDR2 YYDKDF (reference sequence). CDR3 coding DNA: TGTGCCACCAGCAGAGATCAGGGTACGCAGTATTTT. Translated: CATSRDQGTQYF.

This chain uses TRBV5-1 with TRBJ1-2; 9 bases match TRBD1. J gave up 0 bases and V 3 bases, and 3 bases lay outside the gene matches. Germline V CDR1 and CDR2: SGHRS, YFSETQ. This CDR3 is 15 amino acids long. The DNA of the CDR3 is TGCGCCAGCAGCTGGGGGACAGGGTCTAACTATGGCTACACCTTC. It specifies CASSWGTGSNYGYTF.

The chain uses TRBV5-4 and TRBJ2-2; 8 positions match TRBD2. Per the germline V gene, CDR1 is SGHNT and CDR2 is YYREEE (reference sequence). CDR3 length: 15 residues. Losses at the gene ends were 5 bases for V and 5 bases for J; bases not matched to a gene: 8. CDR3 sequence: CASRTGGPGTGELFF. For the CDR3, the DNA is TGTGCCAGCAGAACGGGAGGGCCGGGAACCGGGGAGCTGTTTTTT.

The J gene is TRBJ2-7, the V gene TRBV5-1, with 7 nucleotides matching TRBD2. TRBJ2-5 matches the DNA end more closely, so the J call is doubtful. The V gene's germline CDR1 is SGHRS and CDR2 YFSETQ. This CDR3 comprises 13 residues. CDR3 sequence reads: CASSEGLWETQYF. The CDR3 DNA is TGCGCCAGCAGCGAGGGACTATGGGAGACCCAGTACTTC.

The CDR3 nucleotides are TGTGCCAGCGTGTTGTGGGAGACGCAGTATTTT. Its protein product is CASVLWETQYF. The chain couples TRBV6-1 to TRBJ2-3; a possible D gene is TRBD2 (5 bases). The CDR3 length is 11 residues. The germline gives CDR1 MNHNS, CDR2 SASEGT. V was trimmed by 8 bases and J by 9 bases, leaving 12 bases between them.

The rearrangement joins TRBV10-1 to TRBJ2-2; 9 nucleotides align to TRBD2. Germline V gene data show CDR1 as WNHNN and CDR2 as SYGVQD (reference sequence). V lost 0 bases to trimming and J lost 0 bases; unmatched junction nucleotides: 8. The CDR3 extends over 19 amino acids. CDR3 bases: TGCGCCAGCAGTGAGTCGGTTATTAGACTAGCGGCGAACACCGGGGAGCTGTTTTTT. Translating it yields CASSESVIRLAANTGELFF.

V and J are TRBV11-2 and TRBJ1-3, with D hard to call. CDR1 SGHAT and CDR2 FQNNGV come from the germline V gene. The CDR3 has 15 residues. V lost 5 bases and J lost 4, with 15 bases in between. The CDR3, as DNA: TGTGCCAGCAGCGTAATTACGGGGTCCGGAAACACCATATATTTT. It yields the protein CASSVITGSGNTIYF.

The V call is TRBV6-1, the J call TRBJ2-1; 8 bases fit TRBD2. V was clipped by 2 bases and J by 0 bases; unmatched bases: 12. Per the germline V gene, CDR1 is MNHNS and CDR2 is SASEGT. The CDR3 contains 19 residues. This CDR3 reads CASSEKDPRGLDSYNEQFF. CDR3 nucleotide sequence: TGTGCCAGCAGTGAAAAGGACCCCCGGGGACTAGACTCCTACAATGAGCAGTTCTTC.

The chain joins TRBV25-1 to TRBJ1-4; perhaps TRBD1 as D (6 bases). The CDR3 totals 13 residues. CDR1 and CDR2 (germline): MGHDK, SYGVNS. Trimming removed 6 bases at V and 7 bases at J, with 12 bases between. CDR3 residues: CASRGQMVEKLFF. For the CDR3, the DNA is TGTGCCAGCAGAGGACAGATGGTTGAAAAACTGTTTTTT.

V usage is TRBV5-1 and J usage is TRBJ1-3; D not resolved. Trimming left V 4 bases short and J 4 bases short, with 9 bases between. The CDR3 sequence is 13 residues long. Germline V gene sequence: CDR1 SGHRS, CDR2 YFSETQ. CDR3 nucleotide sequence: TGCGCCAGCAGCCCCTTAGTAGGAAACACCATATATTTT. Amino acid sequence: CASSPLVGNTIYF.

In its sample, this clone was seen once. This chain links TRBV14 with TRBJ2-2; TRBD1 matches at 8 bases. Looked up from germline, CDR1 is SGHDN and CDR2 is FVKESK. This CDR3 region has 16 residues. V lost 0 bases, J lost 7 bases, and 7 bases stayed unmatched. The CDR3 nucleotides read TGTGCCAGCAGCCAAGATCGCAGGGGGCACCACGGGGAGCTGTTTTTT. Amino acids: CASSQDRRGHHGELFF.

In its sample, this clone was seen once. The chain carries TRBV5-1 and TRBJ2-5; TRBD1 matches 7 bases. After removal of 5 bases from V and 1 base from J, the junction contained 5 bases not matched to a gene. Germline loops: CDR1 SGHRS, CDR2 YFSETQ. The CDR3 sequence is 14 residues long. CDR3: CASRAGTAQETQYF. In nucleotides, the CDR3 is TGCGCCAGCAGGGCCGGGACAGCCCAAGAGACCCAGTACTTC.

The V gene is TRBV18, the J gene TRBJ2-2; a weak D match, TRBD1 (6 bases). CDR3 length equals 15 residues. Trimming cost V 3 bases and J 1 base, with 9 bases left between them. Germline CDR1 is KGHSH and CDR2 is LQKENI. In DNA form, the CDR3 reads TGTGCCAGCTCACCTGGGACATTGAACACCGGGGAGCTGTTTTTT. This sequence encodes CASSPGTLNTGELFF.

This clone was detected only once. The chain uses TRBV5-6 and TRBJ2-3; D possibly corresponds to TRBD2 (6 bases). Trimming cost V 4 bases and J 2 bases, with 17 bases left between them. The CDR3 consists of 16 residues. The germline V gene has CDR1 SGHDT and CDR2 YYEEEE. The DNA of the CDR3 is TGTGCCAGCAGCCCGGGAGTTAGGGGACCCACAGATACGCAGTATTTT. Translating gives CASSPGVRGPTDTQYF.

The V gene is TRBV2, the J gene TRBJ1-2, with 8 bases fitting TRBD1. The germline gives CDR1 SNHLY, CDR2 FYNNEI. After removal of 4 bases from V and 4 bases from J, the junction contained 11 bases not matched to a gene. The CDR3 sequence is 16 residues long. The CDR3, as DNA: TGTGCCAGCAGTGGAGAGGGCGACAGGGGCACCTATGGCTACACCTTC. Encoded protein: CASSGEGDRGTYGYTF.

The chain couples TRBV6-5 to TRBJ1-2, with a weak D call TRBD1 (6 bases). Between the trimmed V and J ends, which lost 5 bases and 6 bases, there was a span of 16 bases. The CDR3 totals 14 residues. CDR1 MNHEY and CDR2 SVGAGI come from the germline V gene. This chain's CDR3 is CASSPTGTTDGYTF. The CDR3 bases are TGTGCCAGCAGTCCTACAGGGACGACGGATGGCTACACCTTC.

The chain carries TRBV7-2 and TRBJ2-1; TRBD2 matches at 14 bases. In germline, CDR1 is SGHTA, CDR2 FQGNSA. V lost 8 bases, J lost 0 bases, and 6 bases stayed unmatched. The CDR3 extends over 17 amino acids. The CDR3 DNA is TGTGCCAGCGGAAGACTAGCGGGAGGGTCCTCCTACAATGAGCAGTTCTTC. Its translation: CASGRLAGGSSYNEQFF.